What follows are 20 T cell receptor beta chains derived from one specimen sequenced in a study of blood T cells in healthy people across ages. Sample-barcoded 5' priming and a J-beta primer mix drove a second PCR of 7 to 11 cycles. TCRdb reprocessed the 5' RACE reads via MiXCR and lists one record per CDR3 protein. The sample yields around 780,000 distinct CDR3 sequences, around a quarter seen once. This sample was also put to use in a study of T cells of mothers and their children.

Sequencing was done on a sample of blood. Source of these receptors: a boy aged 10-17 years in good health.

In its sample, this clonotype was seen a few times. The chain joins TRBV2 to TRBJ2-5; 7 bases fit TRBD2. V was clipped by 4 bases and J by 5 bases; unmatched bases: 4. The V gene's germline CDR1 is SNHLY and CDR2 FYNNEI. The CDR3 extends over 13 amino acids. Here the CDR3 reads CASSVGGLETQYF. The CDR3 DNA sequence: TGTGCCAGCAGTGTCGGGGGGTTGGAGACCCAGTACTTC.

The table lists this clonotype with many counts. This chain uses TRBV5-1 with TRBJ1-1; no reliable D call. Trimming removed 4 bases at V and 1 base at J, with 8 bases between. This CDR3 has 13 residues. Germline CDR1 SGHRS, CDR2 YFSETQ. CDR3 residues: CASSVGSNTEAFF. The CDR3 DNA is TGCGCCAGCAGCGTTGGGTCGAACACTGAAGCTTTCTTT.

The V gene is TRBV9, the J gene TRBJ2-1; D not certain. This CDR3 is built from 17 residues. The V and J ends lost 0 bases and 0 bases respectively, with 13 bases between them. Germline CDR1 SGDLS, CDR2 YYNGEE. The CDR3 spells CASSVGRDSSSYNEQFF. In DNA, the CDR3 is TGTGCCAGCAGCGTAGGTCGCGACTCCAGCTCCTACAATGAGCAGTTCTTC.

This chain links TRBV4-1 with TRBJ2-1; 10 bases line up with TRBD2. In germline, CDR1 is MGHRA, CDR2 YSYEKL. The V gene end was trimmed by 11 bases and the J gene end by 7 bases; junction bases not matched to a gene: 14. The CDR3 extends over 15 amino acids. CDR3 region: CACHRGAGGPNEQFF. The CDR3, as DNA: TGCGCCTGCCACCGGGGAGCGGGGGGGCCGAATGAGCAGTTCTTC.

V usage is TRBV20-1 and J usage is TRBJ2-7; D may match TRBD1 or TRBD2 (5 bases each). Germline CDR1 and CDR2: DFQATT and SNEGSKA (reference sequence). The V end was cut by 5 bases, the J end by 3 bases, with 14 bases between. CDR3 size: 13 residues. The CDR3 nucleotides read TGCAGTGCTCGAGGGACCCTAGTCTACGAGCAGTACTTC. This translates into CSARGTLVYEQYF.

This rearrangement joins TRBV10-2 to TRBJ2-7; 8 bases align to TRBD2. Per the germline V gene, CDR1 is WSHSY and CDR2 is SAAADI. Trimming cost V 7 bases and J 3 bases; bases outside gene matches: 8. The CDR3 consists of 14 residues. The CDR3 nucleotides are TGCGCCAGCATCCGCGGGGGGTCGATCTACGAGCAGTACTTC. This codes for CASIRGGSIYEQYF.

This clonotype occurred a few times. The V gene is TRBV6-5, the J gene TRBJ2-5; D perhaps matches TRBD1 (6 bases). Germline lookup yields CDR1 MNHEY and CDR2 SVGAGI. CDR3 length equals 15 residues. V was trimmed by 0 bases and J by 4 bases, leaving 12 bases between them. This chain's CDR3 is CASSYSKAGVETQYF. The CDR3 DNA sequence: TGTGCCAGCAGTTACTCGAAGGCAGGGGTAGAGACCCAGTACTTC.

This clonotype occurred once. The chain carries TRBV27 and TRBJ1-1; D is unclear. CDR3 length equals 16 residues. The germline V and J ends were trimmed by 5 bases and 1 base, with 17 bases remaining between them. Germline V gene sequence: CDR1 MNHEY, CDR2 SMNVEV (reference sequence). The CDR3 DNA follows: TGTGCCAGCAGTCCCTTGAGGGTTGGGAGGAACACTGAAGCTTTCTTT. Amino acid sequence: CASSPLRVGRNTEAFF.

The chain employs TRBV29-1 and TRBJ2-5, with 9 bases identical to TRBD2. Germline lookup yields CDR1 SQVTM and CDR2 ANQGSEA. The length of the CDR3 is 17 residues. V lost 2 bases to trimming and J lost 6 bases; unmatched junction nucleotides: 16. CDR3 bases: TGCAGCGTTGAAAGTTACGGGCGGGGGGGCTCCATGAAGACCCAGTACTTC. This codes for CSVESYGRGGSMKTQYF.

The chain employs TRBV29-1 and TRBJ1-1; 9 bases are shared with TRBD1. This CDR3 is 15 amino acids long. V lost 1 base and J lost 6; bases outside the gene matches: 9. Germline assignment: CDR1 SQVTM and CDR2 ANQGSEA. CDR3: CSVEGGDRVGSEAFF. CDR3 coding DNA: TGCAGCGTTGAAGGAGGGGACAGGGTAGGCTCTGAAGCTTTCTTT.

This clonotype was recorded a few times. This chain's CDR3 is CASSLTYDPYEQYF. The CDR3 DNA is TGTGCCAGCAGCCTTACTTATGACCCCTACGAGCAGTACTTC. The V and J genes are TRBV4-2 and TRBJ2-5; D not certain. The DNA matches TRBJ2-7 better at its end, which makes the J call doubtful. CDR3 length: 14 amino acids. Germline assignment: CDR1 LGHNA and CDR2 YNFKEQ.

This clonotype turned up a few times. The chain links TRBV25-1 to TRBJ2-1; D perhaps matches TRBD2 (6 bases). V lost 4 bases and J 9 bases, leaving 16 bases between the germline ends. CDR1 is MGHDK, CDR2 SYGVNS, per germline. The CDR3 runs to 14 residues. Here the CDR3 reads CASSAHGGPGEQFF. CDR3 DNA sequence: TGTGCCAGCAGTGCCCACGGGGGTCCAGGTGAGCAGTTCTTC.

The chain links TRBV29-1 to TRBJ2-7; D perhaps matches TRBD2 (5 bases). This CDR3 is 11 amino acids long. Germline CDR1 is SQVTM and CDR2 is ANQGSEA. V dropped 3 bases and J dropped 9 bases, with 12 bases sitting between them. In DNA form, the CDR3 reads TGCAGCGTTGACTCTATCGAGGGGCAGTACTTC. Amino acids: CSVDSIEGQYF.

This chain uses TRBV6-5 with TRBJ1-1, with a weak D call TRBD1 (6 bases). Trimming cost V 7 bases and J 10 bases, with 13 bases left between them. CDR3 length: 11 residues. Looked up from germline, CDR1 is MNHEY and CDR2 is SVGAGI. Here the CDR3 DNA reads TGTGCCAGCACCACTCAGGGGAGAGCTTTCTTT. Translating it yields CASTTQGRAFF.

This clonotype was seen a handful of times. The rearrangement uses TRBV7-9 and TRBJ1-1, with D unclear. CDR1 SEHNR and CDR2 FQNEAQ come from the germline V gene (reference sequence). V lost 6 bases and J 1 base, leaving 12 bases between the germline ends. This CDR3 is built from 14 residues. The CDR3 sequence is CASRPPVGNTEAFF. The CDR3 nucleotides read TGTGCCAGCAGACCACCGGTGGGGAACACTGAAGCTTTCTTT.

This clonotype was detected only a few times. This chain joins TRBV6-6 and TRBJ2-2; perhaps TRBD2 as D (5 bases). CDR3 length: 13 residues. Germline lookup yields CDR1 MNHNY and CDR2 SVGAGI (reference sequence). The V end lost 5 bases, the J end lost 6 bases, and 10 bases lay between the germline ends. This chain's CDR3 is CASSPGWAGELFF. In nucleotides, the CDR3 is TGTGCCAGCAGTCCGGGGTGGGCCGGGGAGCTGTTTTTT.

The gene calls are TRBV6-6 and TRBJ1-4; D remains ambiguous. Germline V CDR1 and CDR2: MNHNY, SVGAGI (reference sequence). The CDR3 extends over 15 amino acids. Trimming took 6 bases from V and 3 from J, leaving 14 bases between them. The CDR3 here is CASSLLRGANEKLFF. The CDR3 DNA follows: TGTGCCAGCAGCCTCCTCAGAGGAGCTAATGAAAAACTGTTTTTT.

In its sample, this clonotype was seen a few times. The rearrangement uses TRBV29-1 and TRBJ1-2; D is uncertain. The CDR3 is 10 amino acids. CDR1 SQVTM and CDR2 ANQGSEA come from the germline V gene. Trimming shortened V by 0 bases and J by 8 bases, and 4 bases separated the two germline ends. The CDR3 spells CSVEDYGYTF. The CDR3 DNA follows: TGCAGCGTTGAAGATTACGGCTACACCTTC.

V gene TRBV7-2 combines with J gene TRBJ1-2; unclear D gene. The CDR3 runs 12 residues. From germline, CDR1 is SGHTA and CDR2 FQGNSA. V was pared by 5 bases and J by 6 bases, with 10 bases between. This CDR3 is CASSPNGNGYTF. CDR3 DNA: TGTGCCAGCAGCCCTAACGGTAATGGCTACACCTTC.

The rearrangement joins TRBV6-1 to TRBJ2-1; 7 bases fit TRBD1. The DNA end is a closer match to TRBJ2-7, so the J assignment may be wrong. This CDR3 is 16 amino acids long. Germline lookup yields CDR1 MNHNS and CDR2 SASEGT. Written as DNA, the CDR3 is TGTGCCAGCAGGGATTCCAGGGGGTGGGAGAGAGACGAGCAGTACTTC. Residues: CASRDSRGWERDEQYF.